The 8 T cell receptor beta chains reported below all come from one sample, sequenced in a study of spatial heterogeneity in lung cancer. The time point is: sample taken at primary tumor resection. One entry per CDR3 protein results from TCRdb running MiXCR on the 5' RACE reads. The top ten clones hold 6.8% of a sample with 15,000 to 20,000 distinct CDR3 sequences, 6.2% of them seen once. Points from the study as a whole: Mutation tallies in tumors tracked expanded intratumoral alpha and beta TCR counts.

These TCRs are of unknown antigen specificity. This sample comprised lung tumor tissue, obtained at surgery. The source is a male donor with early-stage non-small cell lung cancer.

This clonotype was seen at least ten times. This beta chain came through as a stray read in a library set up for alpha chains, and its size says little. The genes are TRBV5-1 and TRBJ2-1; TRBD2 agrees at 10 bases. The CDR3 is made up of 17 amino acids. V trimming: 3 bases; J trimming: 4 bases; junction bases outside the gene matches: 10. Looked up from germline, CDR1 is SGHRS and CDR2 is YFSETQ. The CDR3 DNA follows: TGCGCCAGCAGCTGGGGTCCGGCTAGCGGGGGTTACAATGAGCAGTTCTTC. Protein sequence: CASSWGPASGGYNEQFF.

There are many counts of this clonotype. This beta chain represents an off-target read in a library built for alpha chains; its size is of limited meaning. The chain uses TRBV20-1 and TRBJ2-2; D remains ambiguous. The V gene's germline CDR1 is DFQATT and CDR2 SNEGSKA (reference sequence). The V end lost 3 bases, the J end lost 4 bases, and 18 bases lay between the germline ends. CDR3 length: 16 amino acids. The CDR3 sequence is CSASASGRRVTGELFF. The CDR3 DNA reads as TGCAGTGCTAGCGCCTCCGGGCGGCGAGTCACCGGGGAGCTGTTTTTT.

As to this clonotype: This beta chain is an off-target read within a library intended for alpha chains, so its frequency means little. The chain joins TRBV7-2 to TRBJ2-2, with D possibly matching TRBD2 (7 bases). Trimming shortened V by 6 bases and J by 2 bases, and 19 bases separated the two germline ends. Germline CDR1 is SGHTA and CDR2 is FQGNSA. The length of the CDR3 is 17 residues. Written as DNA, the CDR3 is TGTGCCAGCAGTCGGCCCGGGGGGCGGGGTAACACCGGGGAGCTGTTTTTT. This codes for CASSRPGGRGNTGELFF.

The table lists this clonotype with many counts. This beta chain is off target for a library built for alpha chains, so its abundance means little. J is TRBJ1-2 and V is TRBV28, with D possibly being TRBD1 (5 bases). The CDR3 sequence is 13 residues long. Trimming removed 2 bases from V and 9 bases from J, with 13 bases in between. CDR1 MDHEN and CDR2 SYDVKM come from the germline V gene. CDR3 region: CASSLAGTRSYTF. The CDR3 DNA reads TGTGCCAGCAGTTTAGCTGGGACTCGGAGCTACACCTTC.

Points on this clonotype: A library prepared for alpha chains yielded this beta chain as an off-target read; its size is of little meaning. This rearrangement joins TRBV4-1 to TRBJ2-7; TRBD1 aligns across 9 bases. With V trimmed by 3 bases and J by 1 base, 4 bases remained unmatched. CDR3 length: 15 amino acids. Germline values: CDR1 MGHRA, CDR2 YSYEKL. CDR3 sequence (DNA): TGCGCCAGCAGCCACCAGGGACAGGGATCCTACGAGCAGTACTTC. This translates into CASSHQGQGSYEQYF.

By proportion, this clonotype is medium-sized. This beta chain represents an off-target read in a library built for alpha chains; its size is of limited meaning. The chain links TRBV20-1 to TRBJ2-7, with a possible D match to TRBD1 (5 bases). The ends were cut back, 5 bases at V and 0 bases at J, with 11 bases in the middle. Germline values: CDR1 DFQATT, CDR2 SNEGSKA (reference sequence). The CDR3 contains 13 residues. CDR3 residues: CSAAAGFSYEQYF. CDR3 coding DNA: TGCAGTGCTGCCGCAGGGTTCTCCTACGAGCAGTACTTC.

This clonotype was found a few times. This beta chain is a stray read from a library made for alpha chains; its abundance is not meaningful. V usage is TRBV7-2 and J usage is TRBJ2-7; 7 bases are shared with TRBD1. The CDR3 loop spans 15 amino acids. From germline, CDR1 is SGHTA and CDR2 FQGNSA. V dropped 4 bases and J dropped 3; count of bases not matched to a gene: 9. CDR3 bases: TGTGCCAGCAGCTCCCCCGACAGGGCGGACTACGAGCAGTACTTC. Amino acids: CASSSPDRADYEQYF. Variable domain in full (rest from reference TRBV7-2 and TRBJ2-7): GAGVSQSPSNKVTEKGKDVELRCDPISGHTALYWYRQSLGQGLEFLIYFQGNSAPDKSGLPSDRFSAERTGGSVSTLTIQRTQQEDSAVYLCASSSPDRADYEQYFGPGTRLTVT.

This clonotype was found many times. In a library made to pick up alpha chains, this beta chain is a stray read with a size that means little. The chain joins TRBV5-1 to TRBJ1-1; perhaps TRBD1 as D (5 bases). The germline V and J ends were trimmed by 2 bases and 5 bases, with 16 bases remaining between them. Per the germline V gene, CDR1 is SGHRS and CDR2 is YFSETQ. This CDR3 region has 15 residues. CDR3 protein: CASSFGGYAGTEAFF. DNA for the CDR3: TGCGCCAGCAGCTTCGGGGGATACGCGGGTACTGAAGCTTTCTTT.